The 31 T cell receptor beta chains presented below share a single source sample, sequenced in a study of T cells in Graves' hyperthyroidism and ophthalmopathy (dated by TCRdb to between 2018 and 2020). The protocol used for the library was multiplex PCR. Instrument on record: Illumina HiSeq 2000. The TCR beta CDR3 regions were amplified from RNA transcripts. A first-round RT-PCR of the TCR CDR3 used the HTBI primer set with the Qiagen OneStep RT-PCR kit. TCRdb itself trimmed the public reads at Q25 with fastp, ran MiXCR and retained productive beta chains. Entries that share a CDR3 protein sequence are merged under the most common genes and DNA. Present in this sample are roughly 560,000 distinct CDR3 sequences, roughly 15% of which were seen just once. The top ten clonotypes cover 4% to 5.5% of the sample. Material: blood. These receptors came from a woman in her 40s with Graves' ophthalmopathy.

Ten or more counts support this clonotype. V is TRBV6-5 and J is TRBJ2-7, with a weak D call TRBD2 (5 bases). The CDR3 spans 12 residues. V was shortened by 8 bases and J by 2 bases, with 10 bases between the two germline ends. Germline CDR1 MNHEY, CDR2 SVGAGI. CDR3 region: CASAGPTYEQYF. The DNA of the CDR3 is TGTGCCAGCGCGGGCCCGACCTACGAGCAGTACTTC.

At least ten counts were recorded for this clonotype. The chain combines TRBV24-1 with TRBJ2-7, with a possible D match to TRBD1 (6 bases). Germline V gene sequence: CDR1 KGHDR, CDR2 SFDVKD. With 0 bases removed from V and 0 bases from J, the gap between germline ends came to 17 bases. This CDR3 is built from 18 residues. As DNA, the CDR3 is TGTGCCACCAGTGATTTGGAGCTTGACAGGCCTACCTCCTACGAGCAGTACTTC. It codes for CATSDLELDRPTSYEQYF.

This clonotype has at least ten counts. CDR3 protein: CASSYSQGYEQYF. CDR3 DNA: TGTGCCAGCAGTTACTCACAGGGTTACGAGCAGTACTTC. The rearrangement uses TRBV6-5 and TRBJ2-7; tentatively, D is TRBD1 (6 bases). V lost 0 bases, J lost 4 bases, and 7 bases lay in between. CDR3 length equals 13 residues. In germline, CDR1 is MNHEY, CDR2 SVGAGI.

This clonotype was seen ten or more times. The rearrangement uses TRBV28 and TRBJ2-3; 8 bases are shared with TRBD2. V shed 7 bases, J shed 1 base, and the junction held 4 bases outside the gene matches. The CDR3 runs to 14 residues. Germline V gene sequence: CDR1 MDHEN, CDR2 SYDVKM. CDR3 DNA sequence: TGTGCCAGCAACCTAGCGGGCCGCACAGATACGCAGTATTTT. Translation: CASNLAGRTDTQYF.

In its sample, this clonotype was seen many times. The V gene is TRBV15, the J gene TRBJ1-1, with a weak D call TRBD1 (6 bases). The CDR3 length is 15 residues. V lost 0 bases and J 3 bases, leaving 11 bases between the germline ends. CDR1 is LNHNV and CDR2 is YYDKDF in the germline V gene (reference sequence). Written as DNA, the CDR3 is TGTGCCACCAGCAGAGATAGGACAGCCTACACTGAAGCTTTCTTT. This gives the protein CATSRDRTAYTEAFF.

This clonotype was seen ten or more times. The genes are TRBV4-3 and TRBJ2-7; TRBD1 matches at 7 bases. The CDR3 spans 13 residues. Looked up from germline, CDR1 is LGHNA and CDR2 is YSLEER. Trimming took 1 base from V and 6 from J; bases not matched to a gene: 3. The CDR3 spells CASSQATGLEQYF. CDR3 in DNA: TGCGCCAGCAGCCAAGCGACAGGGCTCGAGCAGTACTTC.

The sample holds a few counts of this clonotype. The rearrangement joins TRBV7-1 to TRBJ2-6, with 11 bases that match TRBD1. TRBV7-1 is noted as an ORF with a role that remains uncertain. This CDR3 has 21 residues. The junction had 13 bases not matched to a gene; V was cut back by 3 bases and J by 0 bases. CDR3 DNA sequence: TGTGCCAGCAGCTCCTCTCTCCTTGGACAGGGGGCTCCCTCTGGGGCCAACGTCCTGACTTTC. Translating gives CASSSSLLGQGAPSGANVLTF.

This clonotype was found a few times. The rearrangement uses TRBV20-1 and TRBJ2-5; D is unclear. Germline values: CDR1 DFQATT, CDR2 SNEGSKA (reference sequence). The CDR3 runs 12 residues. V was clipped by 5 bases and J by 5 bases, with 12 bases between them. The CDR3 reads CSAYRSMETQYF. The CDR3 DNA reads as TGCAGTGCTTATAGGTCGATGGAGACCCAGTACTTC.

This clonotype was seen more than once but under ten times. The chain is built from TRBV7-3 and TRBJ2-2, with D hard to call. Trimming took off 0 bases at V and 6 bases at J, with 5 bases between the two ends. Germline V gene sequence: CDR1 SGHTA, CDR2 FQGTGA. This CDR3 is 13 amino acids long. CDR3: CASSLTLAGELFF. CDR3 DNA: TGTGCCAGCAGCTTAACGTTGGCCGGGGAGCTGTTTTTT.

This clonotype was detected many times. V gene TRBV5-1 combines with J gene TRBJ2-5; TRBD1 might be the D (5 bases). The V end lost 2 bases, the J end lost 4 bases, and 9 bases lay between the germline ends. This CDR3 has 13 amino acids. Germline lookup yields CDR1 SGHRS and CDR2 YFSETQ. The CDR3 spells CASSFQGTETQYF. CDR3 bases: TGCGCCAGCAGCTTTCAGGGCACAGAGACCCAGTACTTC.

This clonotype was recorded a few times. The chain employs TRBV6-1 and TRBJ2-5, with D perhaps matching TRBD1 (6 bases). V shed 4 bases and J shed 4 bases, with 13 bases lying between them. There are 14 residues in the CDR3. The germline CDR1 and CDR2 sequences are MNHNS and SASEGT. The CDR3 protein is CASSAGAGRETQYF. For the CDR3, the DNA is TGTGCCAGCAGTGCAGGGGCGGGTCGAGAGACCCAGTACTTC.

V is TRBV11-2 and J is TRBJ2-3; 9 positions match TRBD1. CDR1 is SGHAT and CDR2 is FQNNGV in the germline V gene. The CDR3 sequence is 15 residues long. V shed 6 bases, J shed 3 bases, and the junction held 7 bases outside the gene matches. In DNA, the CDR3 is TGTGCCAGCAGAGGGACAGGGTCCCCTACAGATACGCAGTATTTT. Amino acid sequence: CASRGTGSPTDTQYF.

The table lists this clonotype with many counts. The CDR3 coding sequence is TGTGCCAGTAGTACCCAAACAGGGAACACTGAAGCTTTCTTT. Protein: CASSTQTGNTEAFF. The V and J genes are TRBV19 and TRBJ1-1, with D maybe TRBD1 (5 bases). The CDR3 has 14 amino acids. CDR1 and CDR2 from the germline V gene are LNHDA and SQIVND (reference sequence). V lost 4 bases and J 1 base, leaving 10 bases between the germline ends.

This clonotype was observed a few times. This chain links TRBV28 with TRBJ2-7; no definite D call. In germline, CDR1 is MDHEN, CDR2 SYDVKM. This CDR3 contains 11 residues. The V end lost 3 bases, the J end lost 7 bases, and 7 bases lay between the germline ends. The CDR3 coding sequence is TGTGCCAGCAGTTTCCGGTGGGAGCAGTACTTC. The encoded protein is CASSFRWEQYF.

The sample holds many counts of this clonotype. The V and J genes are TRBV30 and TRBJ1-1; TRBD1 might be the D (6 bases). Germline CDR1 and CDR2: GTSNPN and SVGIG (reference sequence). V lost 3 bases, J lost 1 base, and 15 bases lay in between. The CDR3 has 15 residues. Written as DNA, the CDR3 is TGTGCCTGGAGCCTGGGACCGGACAGGAACACTGAAGCTTTCTTT. Translated: CAWSLGPDRNTEAFF.

This clonotype was detected many times. The J gene is TRBJ1-5, the V gene TRBV10-3; the D is unclear. This CDR3 is 13 amino acids long. Germline lookup yields CDR1 ENHRY and CDR2 SYGVKD. The ends were cut back, 2 bases at V and 4 bases at J, with 6 bases in the middle. Here the CDR3 DNA reads TGTGCCATCAGTGAGGACGAGAATCAGCCCCAGCATTTT. Translating gives CAISEDENQPQHF.

This clonotype was seen repeatedly, ten times or more. The rearrangement joins TRBV29-1 to TRBJ2-5, with a possible D match to TRBD1 (6 bases). This CDR3 is 14 amino acids long. Trimming took off 0 bases at V and 1 base at J, with 9 bases between the two ends. CDR1 is SQVTM, CDR2 ANQGSEA, per germline. In DNA, the CDR3 is TGCAGCGTTGAAGAACGGACAGCCCAAGAGACCCAGTACTTC. Its translation: CSVEERTAQETQYF.

This clonotype showed up many times. The J gene is TRBJ1-1, the V gene TRBV2, with a possible D match to TRBD1 (5 bases). The V end was cut by 6 bases, the J end by 0 bases, with 17 bases between. Germline CDR1 and CDR2: SNHLY and FYNNEI. This CDR3 contains 16 residues. As DNA, the CDR3 is TGTGCCAGCAGCGACCTCGCAGGGAACATGAACACTGAAGCTTTCTTT. The encoded protein is CASSDLAGNMNTEAFF.

The sample holds many counts of this clonotype. The rearrangement links TRBV29-1 to TRBJ1-1; D remains ambiguous. V shed 3 bases and J shed 4 bases, with 15 bases lying between them. The CDR3 is made up of 14 amino acids. The germline gives CDR1 SQVTM, CDR2 ANQGSEA. The CDR3 loop reads CSVDGLLKATEAFF. CDR3 DNA: TGCAGCGTTGATGGACTATTAAAAGCCACTGAAGCTTTCTTT.

This clonotype showed up just a few times. The gene calls are TRBV19 and TRBJ2-2; 7 nucleotides agree with TRBD1. Germline trimming cut 5 bases from V and 5 bases from J; bases unmatched to any gene: 5. Germline CDR1 is LNHDA and CDR2 is SQIVND (reference sequence). The CDR3 consists of 14 residues. In nucleotides, the CDR3 is TGTGCCAGTAGTGATGACAGGGAGACCGGGGAGCTGTTTTTT. Translation: CASSDDRETGELFF.

In its sample, this clonotype was seen many times. The V call is TRBV20-1, the J call TRBJ2-7; no clear D. The V and J ends lost 1 base and 3 bases respectively, with 10 bases between them. Germline values: CDR1 DFQATT, CDR2 SNEGSKA (reference sequence). The CDR3 has 13 amino acids. In DNA form, the CDR3 reads TGCAGTGCTAGAGGCGTACGGCTCTACGAGCAGTACTTC. Amino acid sequence: CSARGVRLYEQYF.

The sample holds many counts of this clonotype. CDR3 nucleotide sequence: TGTGCCAGCAGCTTAGAGGCCAGAACTGAAGCTTTCTTT. Residues: CASSLEARTEAFF. The chain is built from TRBV7-8 and TRBJ1-1; D not certain. The germline CDR1 and CDR2 sequences are SGHVS and FQNEAQ. The CDR3 consists of 13 residues. V lost 1 base and J lost 5, with 8 bases in between.

This clonotype was picked up many times. The chain couples TRBV12-3 or TRBV12-4 to TRBJ1-5, with D tentatively TRBD1 (5 bases). This CDR3 has 15 residues. The V gene lost 1 base and the J gene lost 5 bases, with 12 bases spanning the gap. This CDR3 reads CASSLEAGSDQPQHF. DNA for the CDR3: TGTGCCAGCAGTTTAGAGGCAGGGTCGGATCAGCCCCAGCATTTT.

This clonotype was observed many times. The chain joins TRBV28 to TRBJ1-2; D perhaps matches TRBD1 (5 bases). Trimming took off 7 bases at V and 4 bases at J, with 13 bases between the two ends. This CDR3 has 13 amino acids. The germline CDR1 and CDR2 sequences are MDHEN and SYDVKM. DNA of the CDR3: TGTGCCAGCAAACTTCCAGGGAGCTATGGCTACACCTTC. Protein product: CASKLPGSYGYTF.

This clonotype was seen repeatedly, ten times or more. This chain uses TRBV5-4 with TRBJ1-1; D not certain. Deletions cut 0 bases from V and 3 bases from J, with 12 bases between. The CDR3 length is 15 residues. From germline, CDR1 is SGHNT and CDR2 YYREEE (reference sequence). The CDR3 nucleotides read TGTGCCAGCAGCTTGGGAGGTCGTCGGTACACTGAAGCTTTCTTT. Translated, it gives CASSLGGRRYTEAFF.

This clonotype came up many times. The J gene is TRBJ2-7, the V gene TRBV28, with TRBD2 matching 16 bases. The CDR3 loop spans 17 amino acids. The trim removed 5 bases at V and 4 bases at J, leaving 8 bases unmatched. Germline CDR1 reads MDHEN; CDR2 reads SYDVKM. In DNA form, the CDR3 reads TGTGCCAGCAGTCCGGGGACTAGCGGGAGGGCCTGGTACGAGCAGTACTTC. It codes for CASSPGTSGRAWYEQYF.

This clonotype appeared many times. The J gene is TRBJ1-3, the V gene TRBV30, with D possibly being TRBD1 (5 bases). The CDR3 covers 13 residues. Germline V gene sequence: CDR1 GTSNPN, CDR2 SVGIG (reference sequence). V lost 2 bases to trimming and J lost 3 bases, with 8 bases between them. CDR3 bases: TGTGCCTGGAGTCCGGGGGATGGAAACACCATATATTTT. Protein product: CAWSPGDGNTIYF.

The chain joins TRBV19 to TRBJ1-2, with no clear D. The germline CDR1 and CDR2 sequences are LNHDA and SQIVND (reference sequence). This CDR3 is built from 15 residues. Between the trimmed V and J ends, which lost 3 bases and 8 bases, there was a span of 19 bases. This CDR3 is CASSIGVDTVRGYTF. The CDR3 nucleotides are TGTGCCAGTAGTATCGGAGTAGACACTGTTCGAGGCTACACCTTC.

The chain recombines TRBV12-3 or TRBV12-4 with TRBJ1-2; TRBD1 aligns across 8 bases. The trim removed 6 bases at V and 7 bases at J, leaving 10 bases unmatched. The CDR3 extends over 14 amino acids. The CDR3 loop is CASRVTGDFGGYTF. DNA of the CDR3: TGTGCCAGCAGAGTGACAGGGGACTTCGGTGGCTACACCTTC.

This clonotype was seen at least ten times. The V and J genes are TRBV20-1 and TRBJ2-7; D uncertain. This CDR3 is built from 15 residues. CDR1 DFQATT and CDR2 SNEGSKA come from the germline V gene (reference sequence). V lost 0 bases and J 1 base, leaving 13 bases between the germline ends. The CDR3 region has the DNA TGCAGTGCTAGAGAGACAATCGGCCGGTCCTACGAGCAGTACTTC. Its translation: CSARETIGRSYEQYF.

This clonotype was seen ten or more times. The rearrangement joins TRBV7-2 to TRBJ2-7; D ambiguous. Trimming cost V 1 base and J 9 bases, with 7 bases left between them. Germline V gene sequence: CDR1 SGHTA, CDR2 FQGNSA. The CDR3 runs 11 residues. The CDR3 region has the DNA TGTGCCAGCAGCTTAGGGGTTGTGCAGTACTTC. Translation: CASSLGVVQYF.